The TCR beta chain described here comes from a study of blood T cell repertoires in COVID-19. Study-level background: Samples came from the United States, Italy and Spain, spanning acute and convalescent COVID-19.

Trimming took 2 bases from V and 3 from J; bases not matched to a gene: 8. This CDR3 spans 16 amino acids. Germline values: CDR1 SGHTS, CDR2 YDEGEE. Participants were aged about 18 to 95 years, lived in roughly 23 US areas, and enrolled virtually. Assignments of participants to cohorts depended upon their own reported clinical history. Original processing notes: Cell counts per sample came from amplifying reference gene primers. Here immunoSEQ multiplex PCR was the method, and the copy in TCRdb shows in-frame clones only, minus some. Clone size and V and J calls were adopted from that table, with D and trimming inferred from the DNA. The top ten hold approximately 1.2% of the sample, which has 200,000 to 250,000 clones, approximately 80% seen once.

Sequencing was performed on PBMCs or T cells enriched from blood (not recorded which). The chain couples TRBV5-8 to TRBJ2-3; TRBD2 matches at 8 bases. This TCR came from a middle-aged woman with acute COVID-19. The CDR3 DNA reads as TGTGCCAGCAGCTTAACGGTCGGGGGGGCGACAGATACGCAGTATTTT. Its protein product is CASSLTVGGATDTQYF. Full variable domain (rest looked up from reference TRBV5-8 and TRBJ2-3): EAGVTQSPTHLIKTRGQQATLRCSPISGHTSVYWYQQALGLGLQFLLWYDEGEERNRGNFPPRFSGRQFPNYSSELNVNALELEDSALYLCASSLTVGGATDTQYFGPGTRLTVL.